The 20 T cell receptor beta chains reported below all come from one sample, sequenced in a study of shared clonotypes between healthy human individuals. Naive CD8 isolation took CD45RO-negative cells positively selected for CCR7 and excluded terminally differentiated effector memory CD45RA+ cells. TCRdb's table, derived via immunoSEQ multiplex PCR, lists solely in-frame clones and lacks some. The sample consists of around 1.9 million clones, 93% of them appearing once. Material: naive CD8+ T cells from PBMCs. The receptors shown here come from a man between 18 and 29 years old in good health. Some clones in this sample may be carry-over from other donors' samples.

The V and J genes are TRBV5-1 and TRBJ2-2; TRBD1 agrees at 7 bases. Trimming cost V 5 bases and J 7 bases; bases outside gene matches: 14. Germline assignment: CDR1 SGHRS and CDR2 YFSETQ. The CDR3 length is 16 residues. The CDR3 DNA sequence: TGCGCCAGCAGTTCGGGACAGCCCGCAAGGGGCGGGGAGCTGTTTTTT. It specifies CASSSGQPARGGELFF.

The chain recombines TRBV28 with TRBJ2-5; D tentatively fits TRBD1 or TRBD2 (5 bases each). Germline lookup yields CDR1 MDHEN and CDR2 SYDVKM. There are 19 residues in the CDR3. The V end was cut by 7 bases, the J end by 0 bases, with 27 bases between. CDR3 loop: CASTPLGVRENPYQETQYF. The CDR3 nucleotides are TGTGCCAGCACCCCCTTGGGGGTTCGGGAAAATCCGTACCAAGAGACCCAGTACTTC. Full variable domain (outside the CDR3, taken from reference TRBV28 and TRBJ2-5): DVKVTQSSRYLVKRTGEKVFLECVQDMDHENMFWYRQDPGLGLRLIYFSYDVKMKEKGDIPEGYSVSREKKERFSLILESASTNQTSMYLCASTPLGVRENPYQETQYFGPGTRLLVL.

This clone was seen a few times. The CDR3 nucleotides are TGTGCCAGCAGGGACAGCGGTGAGGCTTTCTTT. Translated: CASRDSGEAFF. The chain uses TRBV6-4 and TRBJ1-1; TRBD1 is a possible D gene (6 bases). Germline CDR1 is MRHNA and CDR2 is SNTAGT. The CDR3 loop spans 11 amino acids. The V and J ends lost 6 bases and 11 bases respectively, with 13 bases between them.

The chain combines TRBV7-9 with TRBJ1-2, with 8 bases matching TRBD1. Trimming cost V 5 bases and J 4 bases; bases outside gene matches: 9. The CDR3 totals 15 residues. Germline V lookup: CDR1 SEHNR, CDR2 FQNEAQ (reference sequence). CDR3 nucleotides: TGTGCCAGCAGCAATGGACAGGGTTTGGCCTATGGCTACACCTTC. As protein: CASSNGQGLAYGYTF.

On this clone itself: The germline gene is not matched at one end of the junction; a read error may be the cause. The chain has TRBV7-3 and TRBJ2-7; 7 positions agree with TRBD1. Germline lookup yields CDR1 SGHTA and CDR2 FQGTGA. There are 15 residues in the CDR3. CDR3 bases: TGTGCCAGCAGCCTAACCGGGACAGAGGCCTACGAGCAGTACTTC. Translating it yields CASSLTGTEAYEQYF.

This clone showed up just once. This chain joins TRBV19 and TRBJ2-7, with D perhaps TRBD1 (5 bases). Germline lookup yields CDR1 LNHDA and CDR2 SQIVND (reference sequence). This CDR3 contains 15 residues. V was cut by 0 bases and J by 4 bases, with 13 bases left in between. The CDR3 DNA reads TGTGCCAGTAGTATAGATCAGGCAGGGTGGTACGAGCAGTACTTC. Residues: CASSIDQAGWYEQYF.

This clone occurred once. J is TRBJ2-1 and V is TRBV9; D assignment may be TRBD1 or TRBD2 (5 bases each). V lost 3 bases and J lost 7, with 17 bases in between. The CDR3 runs 15 residues. CDR1 SGDLS and CDR2 YYNGEE come from the germline V gene. CDR3 region: CASSEHPGRRNEQFF. CDR3 in DNA: TGTGCCAGCAGCGAACATCCGGGACGGAGAAATGAGCAGTTCTTC. The full variable domain, in which reference TRBV9 and TRBJ2-1 provide the parts outside the CDR3, is DSGVTQTPKHLITATGQRVTLRCSPRSGDLSVYWYQQSLDQGLQFLIQYYNGEERAKGNILERFSAQQFPDLHSELNLSSLELGDSALYFCASSEHPGRRNEQFFGPGTRLTVL.

The chain is built from TRBV27 and TRBJ2-7, with 7 bases aligning to TRBD2. This CDR3 spans 15 amino acids. Germline assignment: CDR1 MNHEY and CDR2 SMNVEV (reference sequence). The V segment lost 6 bases and the J segment 6 bases; nucleotides outside the gene matches: 14. The CDR3 DNA is TGTGCCAGCAGCCTCGGGGGTAGCGGGTTTGGCGAGCAGTACTTC. Translation: CASSLGGSGFGEQYF.

A few counts support this clone. The rearrangement joins TRBV19 to TRBJ1-1; no clear D. This CDR3 contains 14 residues. V dropped 1 base and J dropped 2 bases, with 8 bases sitting between them. CDR1 is LNHDA and CDR2 is SQIVND in the germline V gene (reference sequence). CDR3 region: CASSIAFSNTEAFF. CDR3 coding DNA: TGTGCCAGTAGTATAGCGTTCAGTAACACTGAAGCTTTCTTT.

The chain uses TRBV28 and TRBJ2-1, with no clear D. Germline values: CDR1 MDHEN, CDR2 SYDVKM. The CDR3 has 13 residues. Trimming stripped 6 bases from V and 5 bases from J, with 11 bases between. CDR3 coding DNA: TGTGCCAGCAGCCCCGGGTTAAACAATGAGCAGTTCTTC. Its translation is CASSPGLNNEQFF.

V is TRBV4-1 and J is TRBJ2-7, with 8 bases lining up with TRBD1. CDR1 MGHRA and CDR2 YSYEKL come from the germline V gene. Trimming removed 4 bases from V and 7 bases from J; junction bases left unmatched: 12. This CDR3 contains 15 residues. In nucleotides, the CDR3 is TGCGCCAGCAGCCGCCCCTCGTTGGGGACAGGTGAGCAGTACTTC. Amino acid sequence: CASSRPSLGTGEQYF.

V gene TRBV27 combines with J gene TRBJ2-7, with 8 nucleotides matching TRBD1. CDR3 length: 15 amino acids. V lost 5 bases, J lost 3 bases, and 9 bases stayed unmatched. Looked up from germline, CDR1 is MNHEY and CDR2 is SMNVEV (reference sequence). The CDR3 loop is CASSIKRTGLYEQYF. DNA of the CDR3: TGTGCCAGCAGTATTAAACGGACAGGGCTCTACGAGCAGTACTTC.

This clone was seen only once. The chain links TRBV4-1 to TRBJ1-3; D gene ambiguous. The germline V gene has CDR1 MGHRA and CDR2 YSYEKL. Trimming took 1 base from V and 1 from J, leaving 20 bases between them. The CDR3 extends over 19 amino acids. Here the CDR3 DNA reads TGCGCCAGCAGCCAAGGGGATTATGTAGGCTCCTATTCTGGAAACACCATATATTTT. Translation gives CASSQGDYVGSYSGNTIYF.

The chain employs TRBV11-2 and TRBJ2-5; no clear D. Germline V gives CDR1 SGHAT, CDR2 FQNNGV. The CDR3 is 13 amino acids. V dropped 8 bases and J dropped 3 bases, with 13 bases sitting between them. Here the CDR3 reads CASLRPGEETQYF. The DNA for the CDR3 is TGTGCCAGCTTAAGGCCGGGCGAAGAGACCCAGTACTTC.

The rearrangement links TRBV4-1 to TRBJ2-7; D possibly corresponds to TRBD1 (5 bases). Between the trimmed V and J ends, which lost 3 bases and 9 bases, there was a span of 21 bases. Germline V gene data show CDR1 as MGHRA and CDR2 as YSYEKL. The CDR3 runs to 15 residues. This CDR3 reads CASSQGPAAQYGQYF. The DNA of the CDR3 is TGCGCCAGCAGCCAGGGGCCGGCTGCCCAGTATGGGCAGTACTTC.

The chain combines TRBV27 with TRBJ2-5; 9 bases are shared with TRBD1. V dropped 3 bases and J dropped 4; count of bases not matched to a gene: 9. Germline CDR1 is MNHEY and CDR2 is SMNVEV (reference sequence). CDR3 length equals 16 residues. CDR3 protein: CASSFLPGQGRETQYF. The CDR3 region has the DNA TGTGCCAGCAGTTTTCTCCCGGGACAGGGAAGAGAGACCCAGTACTTC.

The V call is TRBV28, the J call TRBJ1-4; no reliable D call. The CDR3 totals 11 residues. The germline gives CDR1 MDHEN, CDR2 SYDVKM. The CDR3 reads CGAGINEKLFF. CDR3 sequence (DNA): TGTGGGGCGGGCATTAATGAAAAACTGTTTTTT.

The rearrangement links TRBV4-1 to TRBJ1-2; 9 bases line up with TRBD1. Germline V gene sequence: CDR1 MGHRA, CDR2 YSYEKL. This CDR3 contains 16 residues. V was clipped by 3 bases and J by 4 bases; unmatched bases: 9. CDR3 protein: CASSHPRDREGYGYTF. Written as DNA, the CDR3 is TGCGCCAGCAGCCATCCTCGGGACAGGGAAGGCTATGGCTACACCTTC.

This rearrangement joins TRBV7-8 to TRBJ2-1, with unresolved D. The germline V and J ends were trimmed by 1 base and 6 bases, with 4 bases remaining between them. The germline V gene has CDR1 SGHVS and CDR2 FQNEAQ. This CDR3 is 12 amino acids long. The CDR3 bases are TGTGCCAGCAGCTTAGAAGCCAATGAGCAGTTCTTC. It specifies CASSLEANEQFF.

The genes are TRBV6-6 and TRBJ2-1; D is possibly TRBD2 (5 bases). Germline lookup yields CDR1 MNHNY and CDR2 SVGAGI (reference sequence). This CDR3 spans 13 amino acids. V lost 7 bases to trimming and J lost 9 bases, with 16 bases between them. CDR3 amino acids: CASIPGARGEQFF. CDR3 nucleotides: TGTGCCAGCATTCCGGGCGCCCGGGGTGAGCAGTTCTTC.